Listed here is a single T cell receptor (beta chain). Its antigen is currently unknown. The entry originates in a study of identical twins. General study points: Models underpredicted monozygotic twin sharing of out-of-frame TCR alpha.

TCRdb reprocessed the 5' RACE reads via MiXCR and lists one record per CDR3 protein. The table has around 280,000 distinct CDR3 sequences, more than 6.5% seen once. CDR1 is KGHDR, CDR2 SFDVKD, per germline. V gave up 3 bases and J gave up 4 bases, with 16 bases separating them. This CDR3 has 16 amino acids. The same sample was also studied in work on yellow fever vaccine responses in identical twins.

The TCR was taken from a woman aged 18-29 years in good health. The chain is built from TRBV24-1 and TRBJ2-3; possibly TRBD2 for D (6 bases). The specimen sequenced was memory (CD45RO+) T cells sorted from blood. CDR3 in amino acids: CATSDRSAGSADTQYF. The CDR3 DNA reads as TGTGCCACCAGTGATAGGTCGGCGGGATCGGCAGATACGCAGTATTTT.